The 24 T cell receptor beta chains listed next were all sequenced from one sample in a study of blood T cell repertoires in COVID-19. The repertoire was sequenced with immunoSEQ multiplex PCR; TCRdb's copy has only in-frame clones and lacks some. The table lists just under 350,000 clones, about 90% of them singletons. Source material: peripheral blood. The source is a woman aged 45-65 years with COVID-19, enrolled during active disease.

This chain uses TRBV21-1 with TRBJ2-7; the table's D call of TRBD2 was not tested on the DNA. TRBV21-1 is marked as a pseudogene. This CDR3 spans 14 amino acids. In DNA form, the CDR3 reads TGTGCCAGCAGCACTACTAGCGACTCCTACGAGCAGTACTTC. Translating it yields CASSTTSDSYEQYF.

As concerns this clone: Other DNA variants within this sample encode the same CDR3. The CDR3 reads CASSLTGGNTEAFF. The CDR3 DNA follows: TGTGCCAGCAGCTTGACAGGGGGTAACACTGAAGCTTTCTTT. The chain combines TRBV7-3 with TRBJ1-1; TRBD1 matches 9 bases. The V gene end was trimmed by 3 bases and the J gene end by 2 bases; junction bases not matched to a gene: 1. CDR1 is SGHTA and CDR2 is FQGTGA in the germline V gene. The CDR3 is made up of 14 amino acids. Together with reference TRBV7-3 and TRBJ1-1, the CDR3 gives the full variable domain: GAGVSQTPSNKVTEKGKYVELRCDPISGHTALYWYRQSLGQGPEFLIYFQGTGAADDSGLPNDRFFAVRPEGSVSTLKIQRTERGDSAVYLCASSLTGGNTEAFFGQGTRLTVV.

The chain links TRBV29-1 to TRBJ1-1, with 10 bases identical to TRBD1. J gave up 5 bases and V 6 bases, and 6 bases lay outside the gene matches. Germline values: CDR1 SQVTM, CDR2 ANQGSEA. This CDR3 contains 13 residues. The CDR3 protein is CSVDRGLRTEAFF. The DNA for the CDR3 is TGCAGCGTCGACAGGGGGCTAAGAACTGAAGCTTTCTTT.

The gene calls are TRBV2 and TRBJ2-5; 12 bases map to TRBD2. The CDR3 extends over 15 amino acids. Germline assignment: CDR1 SNHLY and CDR2 FYNNEI. After removal of 5 bases from V and 5 bases from J, the junction contained 6 bases not matched to a gene. The CDR3: CASSILAGGVETQYF. For the CDR3, the DNA is TGTGCCAGCAGTATACTAGCGGGAGGCGTCGAGACCCAGTACTTC.

This clone turned up a few times. This sequence joins TRBV6-5 and TRBJ1-6, with D possibly TRBD1 on 6 matching bases. CDR3 length: 15 amino acids. Deletions cut 10 bases from V and 7 bases from J, with 20 bases between. Per the germline V gene, CDR1 is MNHEY and CDR2 is SVGAGI. The CDR3 region has the DNA TGTGCCACACTGACAGGACAGCCTCAAAATTCACCCCTCCACTTT. Encoded protein: CATLTGQPQNSPLHF.

Concerning this clone itself: The junction departs from the called germline gene at one end, perhaps through a read error. The rearrangement joins TRBV6-2 or TRBV6-3 to TRBJ2-1; no definite D call. Germline V gives CDR1 MNHEY, CDR2 SVGEGT. The CDR3 is 13 amino acids. The CDR3 is CASSYGQVFPQLF. As DNA, the CDR3 is TGTGCCAGCAGTTACGGGCAGGTTTTCCCCCAGCTCTTC.

This chain joins TRBV19 and TRBJ1-2; maybe TRBD1 (6 bases). This CDR3 spans 15 amino acids. Trimming cost V 0 bases and J 6 bases, with 14 bases left between them. The germline V gene encodes CDR1 LNHDA and CDR2 SQIVND (reference sequence). This chain's CDR3 is CASSIDPRTDDGYTF. The CDR3 DNA reads TGTGCCAGTAGTATAGATCCGCGGACAGACGATGGCTACACCTTC.

The count of this clone is one. This rearrangement joins TRBV13 to TRBJ1-2; maybe TRBD1 (5 bases). Germline CDR1 reads PRHDT; CDR2 reads FYEKMQ (reference sequence). This CDR3 has 13 amino acids. The V end lost 6 bases, the J end lost 4 bases, and 12 bases lay between the germline ends. This CDR3 is CASRQAVRYGYTF. The CDR3 bases are TGTGCCAGCAGACAGGCGGTACGCTATGGCTACACCTTC. The entire variable domain, with the rest obtained from reference TRBV13 and TRBJ1-2, is as follows: AAGVIQSPRHLIKEKRETATLKCYPIPRHDTVYWYQQGPGQDPQFLISFYEKMQSDKGSIPDRFSAQQFSDYHSELNMSSLELGDSALYFCASRQAVRYGYTFGSGTRLTVV.

The chain uses TRBV7-9 and TRBJ2-1, with a possible D match to TRBD2 (5 bases). Looked up from germline, CDR1 is SEHNR and CDR2 is FQNEAQ (reference sequence). This CDR3 is 13 amino acids long. The V end was cut by 6 bases, the J end by 4 bases, with 10 bases between. DNA for the CDR3: TGTGCCAGCAGGGGAGCGGATTACAATGAGCAGTTCTTC. Its translation is CASRGADYNEQFF.

This chain uses TRBV14 with TRBJ1-5; tentative D call: TRBD1 (6 bases). The CDR3 is made up of 17 amino acids. Germline CDR1 is SGHDN and CDR2 is FVKESK. The V and J ends lost 4 bases and 4 bases respectively, with 20 bases between them. CDR3 in DNA: TGTGCCAGCAGCCGTGGGGGGGCCCTAAGGGGAAATCAGCCCCAGCATTTT. Amino acid sequence: CASSRGGALRGNQPQHF. Combining the CDR3 with reference TRBV14 and TRBJ1-5 gives the whole variable domain EAGVTQFPSHSVIEKGQTVTLRCDPISGHDNLYWYRRVMGKEIKFLLHFVKESKQDESGMPNNRFLAERTGGTYSTLKVQPAELEDSGVYFCASSRGGALRGNQPQHFGDGTRLSIL.

The chain carries TRBV12-5 and TRBJ2-7; TRBD2 matches at 7 bases. V shed 6 bases and J 3 bases; nucleotides not matched to a gene: 11. The CDR3 has 15 amino acids. The germline V gene has CDR1 LGHNT and CDR2 FRNRAP. The chain's CDR3 is CASGYDASGRYEQYF. Written as DNA, the CDR3 is TGTGCTAGTGGATACGACGCTAGCGGACGCTACGAGCAGTACTTC.

The CDR3 is CASSLRVGGSYNEQFF. CDR3 DNA: TGTGCCAGCAGCTTACGAGTCGGCGGATCCTACAATGAGCAGTTCTTC. The genes are TRBV11-2 and TRBJ2-1; D is ambiguous. The CDR3 covers 16 residues. Trimming took 2 bases from V and 1 from J, leaving 12 bases between them. CDR1 is SGHAT and CDR2 is FQNNGV in the germline V gene.

The chain recombines TRBV24-1 with TRBJ2-3; 8 positions match TRBD1. The J segment lost 2 bases and the V segment lost 4 bases, leaving 7 bases of the junction unmatched. There are 16 residues in the CDR3. Germline V gene data show CDR1 as KGHDR and CDR2 as SFDVKD. DNA for the CDR3: TGTGCCACCAGTGAATCCGGGACAGGACACACAGATACGCAGTATTTT. It is translated as CATSESGTGHTDTQYF.

The chain is built from TRBV7-2 and TRBJ1-1, with D tentatively TRBD1 (5 bases). Germline assignment: CDR1 SGHTA and CDR2 FQGNSA. The germline V and J ends were trimmed by 1 base and 11 bases, with 20 bases remaining between them. The CDR3 has 15 residues. CDR3 sequence (DNA): TGTGCCAGCAGCTTAGAGTCGGCCGGGGACTCTGTGGCTTTCTTT. Translation: CASSLESAGDSVAFF.

The chain carries TRBV19 and TRBJ2-1, with 7 bases matching TRBD1. Germline V lookup: CDR1 LNHDA, CDR2 SQIVND (reference sequence). J gave up 0 bases and V 4 bases, and 6 bases lay outside the gene matches. This CDR3 region has 16 residues. The CDR3 coding sequence is TGTGCCAGTAGTACAGGGGGTCAGGGCTCCTACAATGAGCAGTTCTTC. Its translation is CASSTGGQGSYNEQFF.

V usage is TRBV7-2 and J usage is TRBJ2-1; D gene ambiguous. The CDR3 totals 15 residues. Germline-derived CDR1 and CDR2 are SGHTA and FQGNSA. The V gene lost 7 bases and the J gene lost 0 bases, with 13 bases spanning the gap. The DNA for the CDR3 is TGTGCCAGCACCTCACCCTACAGCTCCTACAATGAGCAGTTCTTC. Protein: CASTSPYSSYNEQFF.

This clone occurred once. The chain is built from TRBV18 and TRBJ1-4; 9 nucleotides match TRBD1. The CDR3 totals 14 residues. Germline V gene lookup returns CDR1 KGHSH and CDR2 LQKENI. With 7 bases clipped from V and 2 bases from J, the junction kept 2 bases outside the gene matches. In DNA, the CDR3 is TGTGCCAGCTGCGACAGGGGGACTAATGAAAAACTGTTTTTT. Protein: CASCDRGTNEKLFF.

This clone was observed a few times. V usage is TRBV5-1 and J usage is TRBJ2-3; 9 nucleotides match TRBD1. Germline V gene lookup returns CDR1 SGHRS and CDR2 YFSETQ. V was clipped by 4 bases and J by 6 bases; unmatched bases: 6. The CDR3 loop spans 14 amino acids. The CDR3 sequence is CASSPQGAPDTQYF. Written as DNA, the CDR3 is TGCGCCAGCAGCCCACAGGGGGCGCCTGATACGCAGTATTTT.

The J gene is TRBJ1-1, the V gene TRBV4-2; TRBD1 is a possible D gene (6 bases). Germline lookup yields CDR1 LGHNA and CDR2 YNFKEQ. V lost 0 bases and J 4 bases, leaving 9 bases between the germline ends. This CDR3 is 14 amino acids long. CDR3 in amino acids: CASSQDTGSTEAFF. The DNA for the CDR3 is TGTGCCAGCAGCCAAGATACAGGGTCCACTGAAGCTTTCTTT.

This CDR3 is CASSKVVGLAVYNEQFF. CDR3 nucleotide sequence: TGTGCCAGCAGCAAAGTGGTAGGACTAGCGGTCTACAATGAGCAGTTCTTC. This chain links TRBV21-1 with TRBJ2-1; the table's D call, TRBD2, was not checked against the DNA. TRBV21-1 is given as a pseudogene. The CDR3 length is 17 residues.

This chain connects TRBV6-5 to TRBJ2-1; 11 bases agree with TRBD2. V lost 6 bases, J lost 6 bases, and 4 bases stayed unmatched. The CDR3 has 14 residues. The germline gives CDR1 MNHEY, CDR2 SVGAGI. DNA for the CDR3: TGTGCCAGCAGGACTAGCGGGACCGGCAATGAGCAGTTCTTC. It specifies CASRTSGTGNEQFF.

V usage is TRBV5-5 and J usage is TRBJ1-2; maybe TRBD1 (5 bases). There are 15 residues in the CDR3. The germline gives CDR1 SGHKS, CDR2 YYEKEE (reference sequence). Trimming cost V 0 bases and J 5 bases, with 14 bases left between them. CDR3 region: CASSLVAGAGYGYTF. The CDR3 DNA reads TGTGCCAGCAGCTTGGTTGCTGGGGCTGGTTATGGCTACACCTTC.

The V and J genes are TRBV27 and TRBJ2-7, with D tentatively TRBD2 (5 bases). The germline V gene encodes CDR1 MNHEY and CDR2 SMNVEV (reference sequence). This CDR3 is built from 15 residues. V gave up 3 bases and J gave up 1 base, with 13 bases separating them. In DNA, the CDR3 is TGTGCCAGCAGTTTCGGACGGACGGGATCCTACGAGCAGTACTTC. It encodes CASSFGRTGSYEQYF.

The chain combines TRBV18 with TRBJ2-4, with a weak D call TRBD1 (6 bases). Germline assignment: CDR1 KGHSH and CDR2 LQKENI. The CDR3 is made up of 15 amino acids. V lost 4 bases and J lost 8, with 18 bases in between. CDR3 region: CASSLLGSEGDIQYF. The CDR3 region has the DNA TGTGCCAGCTCACTGCTAGGTTCCGAGGGGGACATTCAGTACTTC.